This T cell receptor beta chain is drawn from a study of T cell repertoires in cytomegalovirus infection. For the study at large: It can be stated that public TCR beta signatures indicated CMV infection as well as a matching HLA type.

Overall study results and limits: The cumulative frequency of public TCR beta families identified carriers of CMV plus the relevant HLA. It was HLA-C-restricted CMV-specific TCR beta clonotypes that dominated the response ex vivo.

Looked up from germline, CDR1 is DFQATT and CDR2 is SNEGSKA (reference sequence). The CDR3 extends over 15 amino acids. V was cut by 0 bases and J by 0 bases, with 10 bases left in between. This clonotype was recorded a few times. The target antigen is unknown. TCRdb independently ran MiXCR on the reads; one entry per CDR3 protein. The top ten hold 2.5% to 3% of the sample, which has some 700,000 distinct CDR3 sequences, roughly 36% seen once. The receptor comes from a human donor in good health (CMV status not recorded). Some clones in this sample may be carry-over from other donors' samples. The specimen was PBMCs. The chain couples TRBV20-1 to TRBJ2-3; D is perhaps TRBD1 or TRBD2 (6 bases each). The CDR3 nucleotides are TGCAGTGCTAGAGATCAGGGGACTAGCACAGATACGCAGTATTTT. This sequence encodes CSARDQGTSTDTQYF.